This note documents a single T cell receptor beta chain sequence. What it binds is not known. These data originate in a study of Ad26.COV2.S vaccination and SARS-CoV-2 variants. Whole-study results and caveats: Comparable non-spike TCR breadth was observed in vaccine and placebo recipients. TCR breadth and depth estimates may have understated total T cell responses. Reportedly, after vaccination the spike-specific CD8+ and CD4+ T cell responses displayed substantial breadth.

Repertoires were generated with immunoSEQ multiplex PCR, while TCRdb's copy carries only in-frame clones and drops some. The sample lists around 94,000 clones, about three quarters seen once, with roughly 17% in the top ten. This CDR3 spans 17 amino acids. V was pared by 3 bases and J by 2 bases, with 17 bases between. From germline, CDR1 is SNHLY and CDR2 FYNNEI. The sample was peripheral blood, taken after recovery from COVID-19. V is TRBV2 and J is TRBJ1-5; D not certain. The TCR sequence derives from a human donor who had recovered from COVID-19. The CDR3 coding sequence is TGTGCCAGCAGTGACTGCGTCGGGAATCTTTGCAATCAGCCCCAGCATTTT. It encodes CASSDCVGNLCNQPQHF.